The source of this TCR beta chain is a study of shared clonotypes between healthy human individuals. Naive CD8 cells, CD45RO-negative and positively selected for CCR7, excluded terminally differentiated effector memory CD45RA+ cells. Recent acute infections and vaccinations were absent in the healthy HIV-negative adult donors. TCRdb's copy holds only in-frame clones and misses some; the assay was immunoSEQ multiplex PCR. The sample shows around 1.9 million clones, about 92% of them seen only once. Note on this clone: Antigen: not known.

Germline CDR1 reads SEHNR; CDR2 reads FQNEAQ (reference sequence). The CDR3 is 15 amino acids. V shed 1 base and J shed 4 bases, with 13 bases lying between them. General study points: Sampling involved blood alone; tissue repertoires likely differ. The sharing of roughly 5% of naive CD4 clonotypes was seen across a handful of donors. Estimated richness was generally greater in naive than memory subsets.

The genes are TRBV7-9 and TRBJ1-1, with D perhaps TRBD1 (5 bases). The TCR sequence derives from a man younger than 35 in good health. Some clones in this sample may be carry-over from other donors' samples. The sample consisted of naive CD8+ T cells from PBMCs. The CDR3 loop reads CASSLVSQGRTEAFF. In nucleotides, the CDR3 is TGTGCCAGCAGCTTAGTTTCCCAGGGCCGCACTGAAGCTTTCTTT.